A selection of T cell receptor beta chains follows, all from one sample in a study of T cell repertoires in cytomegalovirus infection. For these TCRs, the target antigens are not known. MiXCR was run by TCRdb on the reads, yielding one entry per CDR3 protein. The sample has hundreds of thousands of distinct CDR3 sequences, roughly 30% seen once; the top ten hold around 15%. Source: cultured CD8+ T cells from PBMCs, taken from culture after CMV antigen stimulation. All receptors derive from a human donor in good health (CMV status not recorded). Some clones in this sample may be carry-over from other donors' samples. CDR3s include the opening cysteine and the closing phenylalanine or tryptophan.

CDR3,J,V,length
CASSLPGPPAGANVLTF,TRBJ2-6,TRBV11-2,17
CANSPGGRGTTEAFF,TRBJ1-1,TRBV7-1,15
CASIIHENTEAFF,TRBJ1-1,TRBV6-1,13
CASSGGGTGRGGGYTF,TRBJ1-2,TRBV9,16
CATRVGRGQGSNTEAFF,TRBJ1-1,TRBV15,17
CASSYYLDTNTEAFF,TRBJ1-1,TRBV6-5,15
CASSTRDGPYGYTF,TRBJ1-2,TRBV28,14
CASSPRDAREQYF,TRBJ2-7,TRBV9,13
CSARRNSNQPQHF,TRBJ1-5,TRBV20-1,13
CASSLDGGSEAFF,TRBJ1-1,TRBV7-6,13
CAISESGEVQTQYF,TRBJ2-3,TRBV10-3,14
CASSYPQGRTISNQPQHF,TRBJ1-5,TRBV6-2/TRBV6-3,18
CASSYGIGSYNEQFF,TRBJ2-1,TRBV7-3,15
CAISEPPGDRWGPSNQPQHF,TRBJ1-5,TRBV10-3,20